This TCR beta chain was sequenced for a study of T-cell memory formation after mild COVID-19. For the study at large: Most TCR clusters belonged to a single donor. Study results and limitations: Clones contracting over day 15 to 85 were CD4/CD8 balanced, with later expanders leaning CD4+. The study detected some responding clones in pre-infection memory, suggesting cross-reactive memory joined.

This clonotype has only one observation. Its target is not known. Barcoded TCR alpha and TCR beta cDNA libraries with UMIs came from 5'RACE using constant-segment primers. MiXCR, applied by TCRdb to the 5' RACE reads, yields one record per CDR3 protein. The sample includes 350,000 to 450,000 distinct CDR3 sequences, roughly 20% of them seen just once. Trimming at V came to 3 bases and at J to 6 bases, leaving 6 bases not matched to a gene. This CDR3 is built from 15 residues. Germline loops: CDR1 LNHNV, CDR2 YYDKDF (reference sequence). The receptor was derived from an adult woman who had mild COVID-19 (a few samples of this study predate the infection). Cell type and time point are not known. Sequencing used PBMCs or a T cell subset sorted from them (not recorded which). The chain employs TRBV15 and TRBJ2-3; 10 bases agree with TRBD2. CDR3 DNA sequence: TGTGCCACCAGCAGGTTAGCGGGAGGTTTGGATACGCAGTATTTT. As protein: CATSRLAGGLDTQYF.